This T cell receptor beta chain was identified during a study of control samples from healthy donors and cancer patients. TCRdb keeps only in-frame clones here, not all; method: immunoSEQ multiplex PCR. The sample holds about 170,000 clones, roughly 94% seen once. V was clipped by 6 bases and J by 5 bases, with 17 bases between them. This CDR3 is 15 amino acids long. The germline CDR1 and CDR2 sequences are MNHEY and SVGAGI. Sequenced: blood. The clonotype comes from a woman younger than 35 in good health. J is TRBJ1-5 and V is TRBV6-5; maybe TRBD1 (6 bases). As DNA, the CDR3 is TGTGCCAGCAGCCAAAGGGCACAGGGACATCAGCCCCAGCATTTT. Protein product: CASSQRAQGHQPQHF.